The clone carrying this T cell receptor beta chain came up a few times. The antigen remains undetermined. This entry belongs to a study of blood T cells in healthy people across ages. The CDR3 is 12 residues long. Per the germline V gene, CDR1 is GTSNPN and CDR2 is SVGIG (reference sequence). The ends were cut back, 1 base at V and 5 bases at J, with 9 bases in the middle. A J-beta primer mix and a sample-barcoded 5' primer were used in a second PCR of about 6 to 12 cycles. TCRdb re-derived calls from the 5' RACE reads in MiXCR, one entry per CDR3 protein. The sample has about 730,000 distinct CDR3 sequences; 43% are singletons. Study-wide findings and caveats: The study lacked donor CMV status, which possibly confounded expanded clonotype changes.

This receptor was identified in a woman aged 55-70 years in good health. This sequence joins TRBV30 and TRBJ2-7, with D maybe TRBD2 (6 bases). Sequenced: blood. CDR3 DNA sequence: TGTGCCTGGAGTGGTCTAGCGAACGAGCAGTACTTC. This encodes CAWSGLANEQYF.